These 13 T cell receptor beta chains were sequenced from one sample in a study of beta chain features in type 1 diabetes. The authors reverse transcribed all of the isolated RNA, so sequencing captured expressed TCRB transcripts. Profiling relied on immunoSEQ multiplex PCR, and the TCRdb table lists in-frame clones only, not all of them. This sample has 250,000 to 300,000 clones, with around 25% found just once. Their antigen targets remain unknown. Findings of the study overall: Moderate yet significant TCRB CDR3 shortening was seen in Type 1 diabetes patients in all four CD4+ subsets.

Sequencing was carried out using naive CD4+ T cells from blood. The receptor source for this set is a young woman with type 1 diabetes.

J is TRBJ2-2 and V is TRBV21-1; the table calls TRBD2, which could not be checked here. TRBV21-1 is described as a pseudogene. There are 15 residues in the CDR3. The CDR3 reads CATRTSGRLGGELFF. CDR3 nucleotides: TGTGCCACCCGGACTAGCGGGAGATTGGGCGGGGAGCTGTTTTTT.

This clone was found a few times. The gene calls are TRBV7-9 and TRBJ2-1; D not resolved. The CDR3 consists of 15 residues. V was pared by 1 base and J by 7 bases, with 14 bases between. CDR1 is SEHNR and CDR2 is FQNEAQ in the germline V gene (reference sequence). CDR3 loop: CASSLGFGSANEQFF. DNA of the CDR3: TGTGCCAGCAGCTTAGGGTTCGGAAGCGCGAATGAGCAGTTCTTC. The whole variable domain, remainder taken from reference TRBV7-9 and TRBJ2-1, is DTGVSQNPRHKITKRGQNVTFRCDPISEHNRLYWYRQTLGQGPEFLTYFQNEAQLEKSRLLSDRFSAERPKGSFSTLEIQRTEQGDSAMYLCASSLGFGSANEQFFGPGTRLTVL.

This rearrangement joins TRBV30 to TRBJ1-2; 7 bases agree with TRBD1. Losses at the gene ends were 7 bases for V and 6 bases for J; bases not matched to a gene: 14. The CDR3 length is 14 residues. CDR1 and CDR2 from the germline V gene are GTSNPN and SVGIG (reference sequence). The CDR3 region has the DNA TGTGCCTCTCCATCAACCGGGACAGCACATGGCTACACCTTC. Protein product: CASPSTGTAHGYTF.

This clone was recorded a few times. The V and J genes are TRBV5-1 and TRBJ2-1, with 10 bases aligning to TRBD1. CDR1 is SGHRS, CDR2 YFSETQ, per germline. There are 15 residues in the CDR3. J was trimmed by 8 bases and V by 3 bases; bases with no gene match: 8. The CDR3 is CASSYGQGENHEQFF. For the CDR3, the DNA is TGCGCCAGCAGCTACGGACAGGGGGAAAACCATGAGCAGTTCTTC.

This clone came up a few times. The CDR3 loop is CSAGVFGFERNTIYF. The CDR3 DNA is TGCAGCGCAGGGGTGTTTGGGTTCGAGAGAAACACCATATATTTT. The J gene is TRBJ1-3, the V gene TRBV29-1, with D possibly being TRBD1 (6 bases). This CDR3 is built from 15 residues. Trimming shortened V by 7 bases and J by 5 bases, and 21 bases separated the two germline ends. The germline CDR1 and CDR2 sequences are SQVTM and ANQGSEA.

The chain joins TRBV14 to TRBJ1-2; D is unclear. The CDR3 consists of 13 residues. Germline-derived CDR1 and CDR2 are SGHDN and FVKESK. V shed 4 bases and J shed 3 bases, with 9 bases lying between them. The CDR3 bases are TGTGCCAGCAGCCCGAGTACGGACTATGGCTACACCTTC. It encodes CASSPSTDYGYTF.

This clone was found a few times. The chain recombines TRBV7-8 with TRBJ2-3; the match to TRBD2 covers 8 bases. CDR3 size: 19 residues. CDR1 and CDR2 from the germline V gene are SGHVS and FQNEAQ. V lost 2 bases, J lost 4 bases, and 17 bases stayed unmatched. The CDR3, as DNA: TGTGCCAGCAGCTTATATCGGTACGGGAGGGCTAAATCCGCAGATACGCAGTATTTT. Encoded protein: CASSLYRYGRAKSADTQYF.

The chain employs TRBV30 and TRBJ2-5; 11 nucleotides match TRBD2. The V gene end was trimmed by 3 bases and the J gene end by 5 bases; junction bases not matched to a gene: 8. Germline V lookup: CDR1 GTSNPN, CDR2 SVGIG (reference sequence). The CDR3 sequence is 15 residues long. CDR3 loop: CAWRDSGRAGETQYF. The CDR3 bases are TGTGCCTGGAGGGATAGCGGGAGGGCCGGGGAGACCCAGTACTTC. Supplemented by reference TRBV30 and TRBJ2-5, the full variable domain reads SQTIHQWPATLVQPVGSPLSLECTVEGTSNPNLYWYRQAAGRGLQLLFYSVGIGQISSEVPQNLSASRPQDRQFILSSKKLLLSDSGFYLCAWRDSGRAGETQYFGPGTRLLVL.

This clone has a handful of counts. CDR3 DNA: TGCGCCAGCAGCTTCGGGGTGATATGGGACTACGAGCAGTACTTC. Protein sequence: CASSFGVIWDYEQYF. The J gene is TRBJ2-7, the V gene TRBV5-1, with D possibly TRBD2 on 5 matching bases. CDR1 is SGHRS and CDR2 is YFSETQ in the germline V gene. CDR3 size: 15 residues. V shed 2 bases and J shed 3 bases, with 15 bases lying between them.

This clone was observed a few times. The CDR3 DNA is TGTGCCAGCACCCCGGGACTAGCGGCGATCAATGAGCAGTTCTTC. As protein: CASTPGLAAINEQFF. The chain has TRBV2 and TRBJ2-1, with 11 bases that match TRBD2. The CDR3 runs 15 residues. In germline, CDR1 is SNHLY, CDR2 FYNNEI. J was trimmed by 6 bases and V by 7 bases; bases with no gene match: 8.

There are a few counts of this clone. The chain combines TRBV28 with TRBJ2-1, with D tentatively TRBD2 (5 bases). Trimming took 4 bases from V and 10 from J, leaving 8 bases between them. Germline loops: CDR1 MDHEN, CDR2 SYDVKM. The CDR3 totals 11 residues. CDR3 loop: CASSYRGEQFF. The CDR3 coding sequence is TGTGCCAGCAGTTATAGAGGGGAGCAGTTCTTC.

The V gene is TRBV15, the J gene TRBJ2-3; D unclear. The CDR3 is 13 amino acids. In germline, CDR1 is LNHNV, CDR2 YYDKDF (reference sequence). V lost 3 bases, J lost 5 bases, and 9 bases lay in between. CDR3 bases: TGTGCCACCAGCAGTGTAGCCGTAGATACGCAGTATTTT. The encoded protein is CATSSVAVDTQYF.

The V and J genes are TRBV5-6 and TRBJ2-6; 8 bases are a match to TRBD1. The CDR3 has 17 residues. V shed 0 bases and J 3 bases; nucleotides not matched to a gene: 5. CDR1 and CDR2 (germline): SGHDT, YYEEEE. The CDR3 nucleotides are TGTGCCAGCAGCTTGGGTCAGGGGGCTTTTGGGGCCAACGTCCTGACTTTC. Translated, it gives CASSLGQGAFGANVLTF.